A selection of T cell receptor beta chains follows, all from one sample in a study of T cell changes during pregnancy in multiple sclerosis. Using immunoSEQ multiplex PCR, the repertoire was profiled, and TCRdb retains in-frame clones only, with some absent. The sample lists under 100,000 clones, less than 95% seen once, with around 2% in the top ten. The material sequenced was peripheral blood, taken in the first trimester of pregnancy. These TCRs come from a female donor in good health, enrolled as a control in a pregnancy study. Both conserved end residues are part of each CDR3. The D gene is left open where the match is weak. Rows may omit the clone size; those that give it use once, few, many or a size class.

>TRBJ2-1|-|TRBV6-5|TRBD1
TGTGCCAGCAGTTGGACAGGGTTGCAGTTCTTC
CASSWTGLQFF
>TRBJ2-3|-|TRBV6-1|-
TGTGCCAGCAGGGTCACATCTAGCACAGATACGCAGTATTTT
CASRVTSSTDTQYF
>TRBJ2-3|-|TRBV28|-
TGTGCCAGCAGTTTATATCCCCCAGGTGGCACAGATACGCAGTATTTT
CASSLYPPGGTDTQYF
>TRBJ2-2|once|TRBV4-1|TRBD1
TGCGCCAGCAGCCATCCGACAGGGACCGGGGAGCTGTTTTTT
CASSHPTGTGELFF
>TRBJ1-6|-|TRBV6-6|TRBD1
TGTGCCAGCAGCGATAGGGACAGTCTATATAATTCACCCCTCCACTTT
CASSDRDSLYNSPLHF
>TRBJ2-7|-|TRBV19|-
TGTGCCAGTAGGGCAAGCGGTGCCTACGAGCAGTACTTC
CASRASGAYEQYF
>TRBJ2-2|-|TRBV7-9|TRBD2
TGTGCCAGCAGCTTAGTGGGACTAGCTGTACCTGGGGAGCTGTTTTTT
CASSLVGLAVPGELFF
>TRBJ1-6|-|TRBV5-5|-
TGTGCCAGCAGCTTGTCTGTCAGGGCTAGTTCACCCCTCCACTTT
CASSLSVRASSPLHF
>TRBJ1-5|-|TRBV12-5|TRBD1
TGTGCTAGTGGTCGCTACGTGCAGGGGGCTATGGGCAATCAGCCCCAGCATTTT
CASGRYVQGAMGNQPQHF
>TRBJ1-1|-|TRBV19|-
TGTGCCAGTAGTATATTCGGGCAGGAGGGATATGAAGCTTTCTTT
CASSIFGQEGYEAFF
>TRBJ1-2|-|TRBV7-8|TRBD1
TGTGCCAGCAGCCCCCCCATCCGGACAGGGGGCATCCATGGCTACACCTTC
CASSPPIRTGGIHGYTF
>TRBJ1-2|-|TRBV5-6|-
TGTGCCAGCAACCTAAGGGGGACTAACTATGGCTACACCTTC
CASNLRGTNYGYTF
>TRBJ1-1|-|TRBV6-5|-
TGTGCCAGCAGTTACTCGATTTCAGGAGGCACTGAAGCTTTCTTT
CASSYSISGGTEAFF
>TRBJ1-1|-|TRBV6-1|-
TGTGCCAGCAGGGGGGACTTGCAGGCTTTCTTT
CASRGDLQAFF
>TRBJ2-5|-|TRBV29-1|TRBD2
TGCAGCGTTCGCGGGGGTTTAAAAGAGACCCAGTACTTC
CSVRGGLKETQYF
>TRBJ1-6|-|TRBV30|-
TGTGCCTGGAGAGCAGGCTCTAACTCCTATAATTCACCCCTCCACTTT
CAWRAGSNSYNSPLHF
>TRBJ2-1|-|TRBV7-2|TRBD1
TGTGCCAGCAGCCAGGGGGATTTCAATGAGCAGTTCTTC
CASSQGDFNEQFF
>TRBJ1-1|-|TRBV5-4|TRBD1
TGTGCCAGCAGCTTACCTGACAGGGCACGCACTGAAGCTTTCTTT
CASSLPDRARTEAFF
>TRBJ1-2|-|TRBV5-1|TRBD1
TGCGCCAGCAGCCTCGACAGGGGAAGAATCTATGGCTACACCTTC
CASSLDRGRIYGYTF
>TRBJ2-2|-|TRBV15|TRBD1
TGTGCCACCGGGAGTACAGGGGATACCGGGGAGCTGTTTTTT
CATGSTGDTGELFF
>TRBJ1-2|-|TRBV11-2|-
TGTGCCAGCAGCTCGGTCCAAATAGGAGCAGGGAACTATGGCTACACCTTC
CASSSVQIGAGNYGYTF
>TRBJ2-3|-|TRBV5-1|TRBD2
TGCGCCAGCAGGGTCAGGACGGGGGGGCCGAGCACAGATACGCAGTATTTT
CASRVRTGGPSTDTQYF
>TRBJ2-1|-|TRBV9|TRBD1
TGTGCCAGCAGCCCTGGGACAGGGGACCCCTCCTACAATGAGCAGTTCTTC
CASSPGTGDPSYNEQFF
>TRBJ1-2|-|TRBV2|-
TGTGCCAGCAGCCCTTCTGACAGCATCTATGGCTACACCTTC
CASSPSDSIYGYTF
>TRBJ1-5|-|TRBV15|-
TGTGCCACCAGCAGAGACTCTCAGCCCCAGCATTTT
CATSRDSQPQHF
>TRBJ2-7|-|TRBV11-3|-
TGTGCCAGCAGCTTAGTCACAGGACCCGTCGCCGAGCAGTACTTC
CASSLVTGPVAEQYF
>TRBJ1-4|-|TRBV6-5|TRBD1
TGTGCCAGTAGAGACAGGGGTCGGGAAAAACTGTTTTTT
CASRDRGREKLFF